This is a list of T cell receptor beta chains from one sample in a study of blood T cell repertoires in COVID-19. TCRdb keeps only in-frame clones here, not all; method: immunoSEQ multiplex PCR. The data hold approximately 300,000 clones, with around 89% observed a single time. Sequencing was carried out using peripheral blood. These receptors were collected from a man between 18 and 35 years old who had recovered from COVID-19. Both conserved end residues are trimmed from each CDR3. Fields, in order: clone size, V gene, CDR3 protein. A clone size is listed for some rows: how often the clone was seen (once, few, many), or a class if it is expanded.

few	TRBV6-5	ASINPPYGYT
.	TRBV2	ASSEGRALREAF
.	TRBV5-1	ASSLGLASEQF
.	TRBV11-2	ASSLGPGGLNTEAF
.	TRBV7-9	ASSLISDEQY
once	TRBV11-2	ASSSRGNYNEQF
.	TRBV18	ASSPRDRDGYT
.	TRBV5-6	ASSLRGSNYGYT
.	TRBV2	ASSKRGSGNTIY
.	TRBV24-1	ATSDGGAGEQY
.	TRBV5-6	ASSLGLRGLLSDTQY
.	TRBV3-1/TRBV3-2	ASSHGEGTSALH
few	TRBV4-1	ASSQGGAGGTEAF
.	TRBV5-1	ASSLAGGANTGELF
.	TRBV3-1/TRBV3-2	ASRQGSQPQH
.	TRBV6-5	ASSYSTGNYEQY
once	TRBV3-1/TRBV3-2	ASSQVLQGTEAF
few	TRBV4-2	ASSHGQGSNQPQH
.	TRBV4-3	ASSQDPIRSDEQF
.	TRBV30	AWTGAGFDEQY
.	TRBV7-8	ASSLEGAGMNTEAF
.	TRBV9	ASSVRTGEVADTQY
.	TRBV6-5	ASRGGQGYEQY
.	TRBV7-2	ASSPGEAGVGYEQY
.	TRBV6-5	ASSTSGQGKAEAF
.	TRBV7-9	ASSLNPGTGMHEQY
once	TRBV7-2	ASSERRVDTEAF
.	TRBV7-9	ASSSPHGTSGRETQY
.	TRBV6-1	ASSAWETATSSYNSPLH
.	TRBV4-3	ASSRGGQPQH
.	TRBV30	AWSVGGLAF
.	TRBV5-4	ASSLQGTNTEAF
.	TRBV15	ATSSNPDRGTEAF
.	TRBV18	ASSPLATGQGSYEQY
.	TRBV6-5	ASRLAKTGELF
.	TRBV5-4	ASSLVSGGTYEQY
.	TRBV7-8	ASSLGVDMNTEAF
.	TRBV19	ASSLSGKGYNEQF
.	TRBV7-2	ASSLDRDYQPQH
.	TRBV7-2	ASSRTANSPLH
once	TRBV29-1	SVEFDPGGRAEAF
.	TRBV30	AWSVGVSGRYEQY
.	TRBV7-2	ASSLGRVATYEQY
.	TRBV5-6	ASSLSGTVDEQY
.	TRBV9	ASSVVAGGEETQY
.	TRBV27	ASSLTVRERDTEAF
.	TRBV19	ASSVLTGSLNSPLH
.	TRBV25-1	ASSLSRGPGANVLT
.	TRBV6-5	ASTSAGGTDTQY
.	TRBV11-3	ASSLDGIGTQY
.	TRBV24-1	ATSDPDGGSYNEQF